These 27 T cell receptor beta chains came from one sample sequenced in a study of cytomegalovirus exposure and HLA in healthy donors. Primers for the PCR totalled 60 Vbeta and 13 Jbeta. Only in-frame clones appear in the TCRdb table, and some are missing; sequencing was by immunoSEQ multiplex PCR. The repertoire holds under 200,000 clones, with 68% as singletons. The sequenced sample was PBMCs. The receptors were sampled from a woman aged 18 to 35 in good health and CMV-seropositive.

The rearrangement joins TRBV9 to TRBJ1-4; TRBD1 is a possible D gene (6 bases). Germline V CDR1 and CDR2: SGDLS, YYNGEE. V shed 0 bases and J shed 3 bases, with 12 bases lying between them. This CDR3 comprises 16 residues. The CDR3 DNA reads TGTGCCAGCAGCGTAGAGGACAGACCAGCTAATGAAAAACTGTTTTTT. Its translation is CASSVEDRPANEKLFF.

This clone was picked up a small number of times. V is TRBV5-6 and J is TRBJ2-5, with unresolved D. The J call is in doubt because the DNA end fits TRBJ2-7 better. Germline values: CDR1 SGHDT, CDR2 YYEEEE. The CDR3 has 12 amino acids. The CDR3 sequence is CASSSSSVEQYF. The CDR3 DNA reads as TGTGCCAGCAGCTCCTCCAGCGTCGAGCAGTACTTC.

This chain joins TRBV30 and TRBJ2-3; D possibly corresponds to TRBD2 (6 bases). CDR1 is GTSNPN and CDR2 is SVGIG in the germline V gene (reference sequence). This CDR3 contains 15 residues. Trimming took 0 bases from V and 3 from J, leaving 13 bases between them. In nucleotides, the CDR3 is TGTGCCTGGAGTGTACTGGGAGGCGGGACAGATACGCAGTATTTT. This encodes CAWSVLGGGTDTQYF.

This clone has more than one count but fewer than ten. The chain carries TRBV29-1 and TRBJ1-2, with a possible D match to TRBD1 (5 bases). The V end lost 4 bases, the J end lost 4 bases, and 19 bases lay between the germline ends. CDR1 is SQVTM and CDR2 is ANQGSEA in the germline V gene. This CDR3 spans 15 amino acids. The CDR3 DNA sequence: TGCAGCGTTGCCCCTCGGCGGGACCCCTCCTATGGCTACACCTTC. This codes for CSVAPRRDPSYGYTF.

This clone has a handful of counts. V usage is TRBV28 and J usage is TRBJ2-1; no definite D call. Looked up from germline, CDR1 is MDHEN and CDR2 is SYDVKM. Trimming took off 4 bases at V and 7 bases at J, with 14 bases between the two ends. The CDR3 totals 14 residues. CDR3 protein: CASSSPGSWNEQFF. Here the CDR3 DNA reads TGTGCCAGCAGTTCCCCCGGTTCATGGAATGAGCAGTTCTTC.

This clone was picked up one time. The DNA for the CDR3 is TGCGCCAGCAGCTTGACTAGCGGGATCCATGAGCAGTTCTTC. It yields the protein CASSLTSGIHEQFF. V usage is TRBV5-1 and J usage is TRBJ2-1, with 10 bases lining up with TRBD2. The V gene end was trimmed by 1 base and the J gene end by 8 bases; junction bases not matched to a gene: 3. The CDR3 loop spans 14 amino acids. The germline V gene encodes CDR1 SGHRS and CDR2 YFSETQ.

Remarks on this clone: This same CDR3 is encoded by further DNA sequences in the sample. The rearrangement uses TRBV4-1 and TRBJ2-7, with a possible D match to TRBD2 (5 bases). This CDR3 region has 16 residues. The V and J ends lost 1 base and 5 bases respectively, with 18 bases between them. Germline V lookup: CDR1 MGHRA, CDR2 YSYEKL. As DNA, the CDR3 is TGCGCCAGCAGCCAAGGGGGAAGAGGGAGCAGCAACGAGCAGTACTTC. Amino acid sequence: CASSQGGRGSSNEQYF.

CDR3 DNA: TGTGCCTGGAGTTCACCGGGAGTTAGCAATCAGCCCCAGCATTTT. Its translation: CAWSSPGVSNQPQHF. The chain links TRBV30 to TRBJ1-5; D remains unclear. The germline V gene has CDR1 GTSNPN and CDR2 SVGIG (reference sequence). V was pared by 2 bases and J by 0 bases, with 11 bases between. The length of the CDR3 is 15 residues. Full variable domain (remainder filled in from reference TRBV30 and TRBJ1-5): SQTIHQWPATLVQPVGSPLSLECTVEGTSNPNLYWYRQAAGRGLQLLFYSVGIGQISSEVPQNLSASRPQDRQFILSSKKLLLSDSGFYLCAWSSPGVSNQPQHFGDGTRLSIL.

The chain couples TRBV7-9 to TRBJ1-4, with TRBD1 identical over 9 bases. Trimming removed 5 bases from V and 7 bases from J; junction bases left unmatched: 8. This CDR3 is 15 amino acids long. The germline V gene has CDR1 SEHNR and CDR2 FQNEAQ (reference sequence). CDR3: CASSITGGVGEKLFF. DNA of the CDR3: TGTGCCAGCAGCATTACAGGGGGCGTAGGTGAAAAACTGTTTTTT. The full variable domain, in which reference TRBV7-9 and TRBJ1-4 provide the parts outside the CDR3, is DTGVSQNPRHKITKRGQNVTFRCDPISEHNRLYWYRQTLGQGPEFLTYFQNEAQLEKSRLLSDRFSAERPKGSFSTLEIQRTEQGDSAMYLCASSITGGVGEKLFFGSGTQLSVL.

V is TRBV5-4 and J is TRBJ2-3; TRBD1 is a possible D gene (6 bases). The germline CDR1 and CDR2 sequences are SGHNT and YYREEE (reference sequence). This CDR3 region has 15 residues. Trimming removed 5 bases from V and 1 base from J, with 14 bases in between. The CDR3 bases are TGTGCCAGCAGAAGACAGGTGAAGGGCACAGATACGCAGTATTTT. Protein: CASRRQVKGTDTQYF. The variable domain in full, with the rest retrieved from reference TRBV5-4 and TRBJ2-3, is ETGVTQSPTHLIKTRGQQVTLRCSSQSGHNTVSWYQQALGQGPQFIFQYYREEENGRGNFPPRFSGLQFPNYSSELNVNALELDDSALYLCASRRQVKGTDTQYFGPGTRLTVL.

This clone was detected only once. This chain connects TRBV4-1 to TRBJ1-1; the D gene is possibly TRBD1 (5 bases). V was clipped by 6 bases and J by 3 bases, with 14 bases between them. Germline loops: CDR1 MGHRA, CDR2 YSYEKL. This CDR3 is built from 14 residues. CDR3 in DNA: TGCGCCAGCAGACACACTGACAGAGACACTGAAGCTTTCTTT. It translates to CASRHTDRDTEAFF.

The V and J genes are TRBV18 and TRBJ2-3, with D possibly TRBD2 on 6 matching bases. V was shortened by 2 bases and J by 0 bases, with 12 bases between the two germline ends. Germline CDR1 and CDR2: KGHSH and LQKENI. The CDR3 has 16 residues. The CDR3 is CASSPLAATSTDTQYF. The DNA for the CDR3 is TGTGCCAGCTCACCATTAGCGGCCACGAGCACAGATACGCAGTATTTT.

The chain has TRBV4-3 and TRBJ2-3; TRBD2 aligns across 12 bases. This CDR3 has 16 residues. The ends lost 1 base at V and 6 bases at J; junction bases unmatched: 5. Germline V gene lookup returns CDR1 LGHNA and CDR2 YSLEER. The CDR3 nucleotides are TGCGCCAGCAGCCAAGCATCGGGACTAGCGGGTGATACGCAGTATTTT. Protein product: CASSQASGLAGDTQYF.

The CDR3 nucleotides are TGTGCCAGCAGTATCGGACAGAACTACGAGCAGTACTTC. It yields the protein CASSIGQNYEQYF. J is TRBJ2-7 and V is TRBV27; D may be TRBD1 (6 bases). The CDR3 contains 13 residues. V shed 5 bases and J shed 3 bases, with 11 bases lying between them. Looked up from germline, CDR1 is MNHEY and CDR2 is SMNVEV (reference sequence).

This clone came up once. J is TRBJ1-5 and V is TRBV6-1; 7 bases agree with TRBD1. This CDR3 is built from 15 residues. The V segment lost 8 bases and the J segment 7 bases; nucleotides outside the gene matches: 14. Germline V gene sequence: CDR1 MNHNS, CDR2 SASEGT. The CDR3 here is CASGYDRAPRQPQHF. The CDR3 nucleotides are TGTGCCAGCGGCTACGACAGGGCCCCGCGACAGCCCCAGCATTTT.

This clone has more than one count but fewer than ten. This rearrangement joins TRBV27 to TRBJ1-1; D is uncertain. Looked up from germline, CDR1 is MNHEY and CDR2 is SMNVEV (reference sequence). Trimming removed 5 bases at V and 0 bases at J, with 13 bases between. The CDR3 length is 15 residues. The CDR3 nucleotides read TGTGCCAGCAGTCTAGATCCGCAAATGAACACTGAAGCTTTCTTT. It specifies CASSLDPQMNTEAFF.

The gene calls are TRBV10-1 and TRBJ2-6; 7 bases are shared with TRBD2. CDR1 and CDR2 from the germline V gene are WNHNN and SYGVQD (reference sequence). The V and J ends lost 2 bases and 0 bases, in that order; junction bases with no gene match: 10. The CDR3 loop spans 19 amino acids. CDR3: CASSEPQRGQPSGANVLTF. The CDR3 coding sequence is TGCGCCAGCAGTGAGCCCCAGCGGGGCCAACCCTCTGGGGCCAACGTCCTGACTTTC.

This chain connects TRBV7-3 to TRBJ2-5; the D gene is possibly TRBD1 (5 bases). There are 16 residues in the CDR3. Germline loops: CDR1 SGHTA, CDR2 FQGTGA. V was clipped by 3 bases and J by 4 bases, with 18 bases between them. CDR3 DNA sequence: TGTGCCAGCAGCTTGCAGAACAGGCTGCTGCGAGAGACCCAGTACTTC. It codes for CASSLQNRLLRETQYF.

Only one count was recorded for this clone. The rearrangement links TRBV27 to TRBJ2-3; perhaps TRBD1 as D (5 bases). Trimming removed 6 bases at V and 0 bases at J, with 13 bases between. The CDR3 totals 15 residues. CDR1 MNHEY and CDR2 SMNVEV come from the germline V gene (reference sequence). CDR3 coding DNA: TGTGCCAGCAGCCTCAGGGCCTCTAGCACAGATACGCAGTATTTT. Translating gives CASSLRASSTDTQYF.

This clone was detected only once. The chain recombines TRBV7-6 with TRBJ2-3; 8 nucleotides align to TRBD2. Germline CDR1 is SGHVS and CDR2 is FNYEAQ. V dropped 5 bases and J dropped 1; count of bases not matched to a gene: 11. The CDR3 is made up of 17 amino acids. The CDR3, as DNA: TGTGCCAGCAGCCCCCGGACTAGCCGGCAAGGCACAGATACGCAGTATTTT. This codes for CASSPRTSRQGTDTQYF.

The chain carries TRBV4-1 and TRBJ1-5; D is perhaps TRBD1 (5 bases). V lost 1 base and J lost 2, with 9 bases in between. This CDR3 has 15 residues. Germline CDR1 and CDR2: MGHRA and YSYEKL. CDR3 region: CASSQGGQRNQPQHF. DNA of the CDR3: TGCGCCAGCAGCCAAGGGGGCCAGCGCAATCAGCCCCAGCATTTT.

The chain combines TRBV30 with TRBJ2-7; possible D gene TRBD2, 6 bases. The CDR3 sequence is 15 residues long. CDR1 is GTSNPN, CDR2 SVGIG, per germline (reference sequence). Between the trimmed V and J ends, which lost 4 bases and 0 bases, there was a span of 16 bases. CDR3 residues: CAWKSVGGPSYEQYF. CDR3 sequence (DNA): TGTGCCTGGAAGTCGGTGGGGGGACCCTCCTACGAGCAGTACTTC.

This clone has only a few counts. CDR3 bases: TGCGCCAGCAGCTTGGGGACAGGGGCAGGGTCACCCCTCCACTTT. Residues: CASSLGTGAGSPLHF. V is TRBV5-1 and J is TRBJ1-6; TRBD1 matches 9 bases. Trimming removed 0 bases from V and 10 bases from J; junction bases left unmatched: 5. CDR3 length: 15 residues. CDR1 is SGHRS, CDR2 YFSETQ, per germline.

J is TRBJ2-5 and V is TRBV4-3; D uncertain. CDR1 and CDR2 from the germline V gene are LGHNA and YSLEER. The CDR3 sequence is 15 residues long. With 1 base removed from V and 4 bases from J, the gap between germline ends came to 13 bases. CDR3 nucleotides: TGCGCCAGCAGCCAAGGGCAAATGAATCGAGAGACCCAGTACTTC. It encodes CASSQGQMNRETQYF.

The V gene is TRBV28, the J gene TRBJ2-2, with D unresolved. CDR1 is MDHEN, CDR2 SYDVKM, per germline. V lost 3 bases to trimming and J lost 8 bases, with 4 bases between them. This CDR3 has 11 residues. The CDR3 reads CASSFLGELFF. The CDR3 DNA sequence: TGTGCCAGCAGTTTCTTAGGGGAGCTGTTTTTT.

In DNA form, the CDR3 reads TGTGCCTGGAGACTCGGACAGGGGGCTCTCGAGACCCAGTACTTC. This encodes CAWRLGQGALETQYF. The V and J genes are TRBV30 and TRBJ2-5, with 11 bases identical to TRBD1. V trimming: 3 bases; J trimming: 5 bases; junction bases outside the gene matches: 8. Germline CDR1 reads GTSNPN; CDR2 reads SVGIG (reference sequence). The CDR3 runs 15 residues.

The J gene is TRBJ2-7, the V gene TRBV16; D is perhaps TRBD1 (5 bases). The CDR3 is made up of 16 amino acids. Germline lookup yields CDR1 KGHSY and CDR2 FQNENV. The ends were cut back, 2 bases at V and 1 base at J, with 15 bases in the middle. For the CDR3, the DNA is TGTGCCAGCAGCCAAGTCAGGGTCAGCCCTTCCTACGAGCAGTACTTC. Translation: CASSQVRVSPSYEQYF.